These T cell receptor beta chains were read from a single sample in a study of shared clonotypes between healthy human individuals. Method: immunoSEQ multiplex PCR; TCRdb's copy keeps in-frame clones and lacks some. The sample has approximately 2.1 million clones; more than 80% are singletons. Sequencing input: naive CD4+ T cells from PBMCs. The receptors were sampled from a man aged 18 to 29 in good health. Some clones in this sample may be carry-over from other donors' samples. Both conserved end residues are part of each CDR3.

TRBV5-4	TRBJ2-5	CASSLGGRQETQYF
TRBV30	TRBJ2-7	CAWSQDPVGEQYF
TRBV5-4	TRBJ2-7	CASSLEEGDEQYF
TRBV11-1	TRBJ2-2	CASSLALQGATGELFF
TRBV5-1	TRBJ2-5	CASSLRDRSQETQYF
TRBV19	TRBJ1-1	CASSTTANTEAFF
TRBV30	TRBJ1-5	CAWSEGTLNQPQHF
TRBV18	TRBJ1-3	CASSPVSGGLSGNTIYF
TRBV5-1	TRBJ1-4	CASSSQTPNEKLFF
TRBV7-2	TRBJ2-3	CASSLALAGPSDTQYF
TRBV10-1	TRBJ2-7	CASQGGQRIVAGEQYF
TRBV30	TRBJ1-6	CAWSVWGVNSPLHF
TRBV7-8	TRBJ1-3	CASSITRGTGNTIYF
TRBV29-1	TRBJ2-3	CSGNGLTGTDTQYF
TRBV28	TRBJ2-7	CASSHRQGRHEQYF
TRBV11-2	TRBJ2-1	CASSFRTGTSGTFHEQFF
TRBV15	TRBJ2-7	CATSRGGVAYEQYF
TRBV11-2	TRBJ1-6	CASSSGWGVRVSPLHF
TRBV28	TRBJ2-7	CASASGGRSYEQYF
TRBV4-1	TRBJ2-3	CASSVQGPLGMDTQYF
TRBV4-3	TRBJ2-1	CASSQDPATSGTYNEQFF
TRBV5-1	TRBJ2-3	CASSQTLAGDPDTQYF
TRBV5-1	TRBJ2-7	CASSGLAGGSYEQYF
TRBV5-1	TRBJ2-2	CASSPTVTGELFF
TRBV28	TRBJ1-1	CASSLWDLNTEAFF
TRBV5-1	TRBJ1-1	CASSLGEMNTEAFF
TRBV9	TRBJ2-7	CASSPRTGREDEQYF
TRBV4-1	TRBJ2-2	CASSHSLGANTGELFF
TRBV6-6	TRBJ1-5	CASSYRQDQPQHF
TRBV5-1	TRBJ1-2	CASREGQLEYGYTF
TRBV5-1	TRBJ2-7	CASSSGGTRVYEQYF
TRBV2	TRBJ1-1	CASSEGRPGVAEAFF
TRBV18	TRBJ2-2	CASSPSASGSSAGELFF
TRBV18	TRBJ2-7	CASSPISSGIYEQYF
TRBV6-5	TRBJ1-2	CASSYAPRGPDHGYTF
TRBV6-1	TRBJ1-1	CASRGQGDTEAFF
TRBV6-1	TRBJ1-1	CASSESGRFEAFF
TRBV30	TRBJ2-2	CASETGGKNTGELFF
TRBV6-6	TRBJ1-2	CASADFGESYGYTF
TRBV7-7	TRBJ2-3	CASSLGIAGDTQYF
TRBV29-1	TRBJ2-5	CSVTGTGAGQETQYF
TRBV6-1	TRBJ2-7	CASSESPGHYEQYF
TRBV30	TRBJ1-1	CAWSPYSDIGAFF
TRBV6-1	TRBJ1-1	CASSSPFGGHTEAFF
TRBV7-9	TRBJ2-7	CASSPSTGHYEQYF
TRBV5-6	TRBJ2-7	CASSPRQGTYEQYF